The clone carrying this T cell receptor (beta chain) was found once. What it binds is not known. PCR was performed using 60 Vbeta and 13 Jbeta primers. TCRdb keeps only in-frame clones here, not all; method: immunoSEQ multiplex PCR. Among 120,000 to 150,000 clones listed, about 84% were seen once. This sample is part of a study of cytomegalovirus exposure and HLA in healthy donors. Looking at the study overall: As an earlier analysis found, around 170 million T cells yielded about 120 million unique TCR beta sequences. The study, taken as a whole, reports: In a later analysis, across HLA loci, associated TCR counts were highest for DRB1, lowest for HLA-C. There were fewer than 200 TCR beta chains listed as cytomegalovirus-associated. Sequencing likely generated an artifact that appeared as a cluster of highly shared sequence variants.

The J segment lost 4 bases and the V segment lost 3 bases, leaving 6 bases of the junction unmatched. Germline lookup yields CDR1 SGHTA and CDR2 FQGNSA. This CDR3 is 16 amino acids long. V is TRBV7-2 and J is TRBJ2-3; 11 nucleotides match TRBD2. Sequenced material: PBMCs. The sequence came from a middle-aged woman in good health and CMV-seropositive. The CDR3, as DNA: TGTGCCAGCAGCTTTACTAGCGGGAGTGGGGCAGATACGCAGTATTTT. As protein: CASSFTSGSGADTQYF.